The source of this T cell receptor (beta chain) is a study of post-analysis software for immune sequencing data. Study background: The cohort encompassed relapsing-remitting, secondary progressive and progressive-relapsing multiple sclerosis disease courses.

Whole-study results and caveats: The five TRBV segments detected at higher frequency in patients than in controls included TRBV5-6, TRBV5-1 and TRBV20-1. The authors found that F measure strongly co-clustered same-batch samples. When compared against controls, multiple sclerosis patients showed significantly lower normalized Chao1 diversity.

Germline V CDR1 and CDR2: SQVTM, ANQGSEA. This CDR3 has 13 residues. Unique molecular identifiers tagged the TCR beta cDNA libraries. Between about 1 and 10 million T cells gave rise to approximately 520,000 cDNA molecules. MiXCR was run by TCRdb on the PCR reads, yielding one entry per CDR3 protein. The profile shows about 810,000 distinct CDR3 sequences, around 50% of them singletons. Note on this clonotype: As yet, its antigen is unknown. One end of the junction fails to match germline, which may point to a read error.

The source is a girl aged 10 to 17 with multiple sclerosis. The sample was blood. This sequence joins TRBV29-1 and TRBJ1-2, with 9 bases matching TRBD1. CDR3 sequence (DNA): TGCAACGTTGAAACACAGGGGGCGGGTGGCTACACCTTC. It encodes CNVETQGAGGYTF.